A single sample is the source of the 25 T cell receptor beta chains below, sequenced in a study of monozygotic twins with inflammatory bowel disease. From its re-call of the 5' RACE reads, TCRdb lists each CDR3 protein once, without DNA. The listing contains roughly 150,000 distinct CDR3 sequences. Sequencing input: blood. These receptors all stem from a human donor with ulcerative colitis or Crohn's disease, or a healthy co-twin of an affected twin (not recorded which).

J is TRBJ2-5 and V is TRBV5-1; TCRdb's D call, TRBD1, is unchecked because there is no DNA. This CDR3 is built from 14 residues. The V gene's germline CDR1 is SGHRS and CDR2 YFSETQ. The CDR3 loop reads CASSFSGIQETQYF.

The chain is built from TRBV25-1 and TRBJ1-2; TCRdb's D call of TRBD1 is untestable without DNA. This CDR3 is 14 amino acids long. Per germline, CDR1 MGHDK and CDR2 SYGVNS. CDR3 sequence: CASTQNSGPYGYTF.

This chain uses TRBV20-1 with TRBJ2-1; the TCRdb D gene call, TRBD2, has no DNA to confirm it. From germline, CDR1 is DFQATT and CDR2 SNEGSKA (reference sequence). This CDR3 spans 18 amino acids. CDR3 protein: CSARAPALAGGNHNEQFF.

The chain is built from TRBV20-1 and TRBJ2-3; the D gene TCRdb calls, TRBD1, cannot be checked with no DNA. The V gene's germline CDR1 is DFQATT and CDR2 SNEGSKA (reference sequence). The CDR3 spans 13 residues. The CDR3 is CSAPRGTTDTQYF.

This chain links TRBV4-1 with TRBJ2-1; the TRBD2 assignment by TCRdb is unverifiable without DNA. The germline gives CDR1 MGHRA, CDR2 YSYEKL. The CDR3 consists of 18 residues. CDR3 sequence reads: CASSQEGLAASSYNEQFF.

The rearrangement links TRBV3-1 to TRBJ2-5; TCRdb indicates TRBD1, and absent DNA this call remains unverified. This CDR3 has 14 residues. Germline CDR1 is LGHDT and CDR2 is YNNKEL (reference sequence). CDR3 loop: CASSLKTGSATQYF.

The rearrangement uses TRBV5-6 and TRBJ1-1; absent DNA, TCRdb's TRBD1 call cannot be checked. This CDR3 has 14 amino acids. CDR1 SGHDT and CDR2 YYEEEE come from the germline V gene. CDR3 sequence reads: CASSPGWPGQEAFF. Supplemented by reference TRBV5-6 and TRBJ1-1, the full variable domain reads DAGVTQSPTHLIKTRGQQVTLRCSPKSGHDTVSWYQQALGQGPQFIFQYYEEEERQRGNFPDRFSGHQFPNYSSELNVNALLLGDSALYLCASSPGWPGQEAFFGQGTRLTVV.

V and J are TRBV12-3 or TRBV12-4 and TRBJ1-5; the TCRdb D gene call, TRBD1, has no DNA to confirm it. The CDR3 extends over 15 amino acids. The CDR3: CASSYLQVGNQPQHF.

This chain connects TRBV27 to TRBJ2-1; TCRdb calls TRBD2, which cannot be checked without DNA. Germline CDR1 and CDR2: MNHEY and SMNVEV (reference sequence). The CDR3 has 15 residues. This chain's CDR3 is CASSLREGQGNEQFF.

The gene calls are TRBV12-3 or TRBV12-4 and TRBJ2-7; TCRdb designates TRBD2, a call that cannot be tested without DNA. This CDR3 has 14 residues. This chain's CDR3 is CASSLSPRAREQYF.

The chain has TRBV7-9 and TRBJ2-7; lacking DNA, the TRBD1 call made by TCRdb goes unchecked. The CDR3 consists of 14 residues. The germline V gene encodes CDR1 SEHNR and CDR2 FQNEAQ (reference sequence). CDR3 region: CASSLIGASYEQYF.

V gene TRBV20-1 combines with J gene TRBJ2-5; there is no DNA to check the TCRdb D call of TRBD1. From germline, CDR1 is DFQATT and CDR2 SNEGSKA (reference sequence). CDR3 length: 13 amino acids. The CDR3 sequence is CSASPLVGETQYF.

The V and J genes are TRBV7-3 and TRBJ2-1; there is no DNA to check the TCRdb D call of TRBD2. Looked up from germline, CDR1 is SGHTA and CDR2 is FQGTGA. CDR3 length: 14 residues. The CDR3 spells CASRPNAGGTQQFF.

This rearrangement joins TRBV11-3 to TRBJ2-2. Germline V gene lookup returns CDR1 SGHNT and CDR2 YENEEA. This CDR3 is built from 14 residues. CDR3 loop: CASSHGSNTGELFF.

V usage is TRBV9 and J usage is TRBJ2-1. The CDR3 totals 15 residues. The germline CDR1 and CDR2 sequences are SGDLS and YYNGEE. This CDR3 is CASSVYLSTVNEQFF.

The chain joins TRBV20-1 to TRBJ2-2. In germline, CDR1 is DFQATT, CDR2 SNEGSKA (reference sequence). CDR3 size: 11 residues. The CDR3 region is CSATYTGELFF.

The chain is built from TRBV10-3 and TRBJ1-1. This CDR3 has 13 amino acids. In germline, CDR1 is ENHRY, CDR2 SYGVKD. The CDR3 is CAIRGEGSTEAFF.

The V call is TRBV7-8, the J call TRBJ1-6. CDR3 length: 13 residues. Germline V gene sequence: CDR1 SGHVS, CDR2 FQNEAQ. The chain's CDR3 is CASSPRTIRPLHF.

The genes are TRBV6-2 or TRBV6-3 and TRBJ1-1. CDR1 is MNHEY and CDR2 is SVGEGT in the germline V gene. This CDR3 contains 15 residues. CDR3: CASSYRGLLNTEAFF.

The chain combines TRBV9 with TRBJ2-1; TCRdb proposes TRBD2, but this gene call is untestable without DNA. Germline lookup yields CDR1 SGDLS and CDR2 YYNGEE. The CDR3 spans 16 residues. The CDR3 reads CASSVASGRGYNEQFF.

The rearrangement uses TRBV28 and TRBJ1-1. Germline CDR1 is MDHEN and CDR2 is SYDVKM. This CDR3 is 14 amino acids long. The CDR3 reads CASSLSAVNTEAFF.

V gene TRBV7-2 combines with J gene TRBJ2-1; TCRdb lists TRBD2, though no DNA is available to test this call. Germline-derived CDR1 and CDR2 are SGHTA and FQGNSA. The CDR3 has 16 residues. The CDR3 reads CASSLASGPAYNEQFF.

V usage is TRBV5-1 and J usage is TRBJ1-1; no DNA is available, so the TRBD1 call from TCRdb remains unchecked. Per germline, CDR1 SGHRS and CDR2 YFSETQ. CDR3 length: 14 amino acids. The CDR3 is CASSSPTGPSEAFF.

The J gene is TRBJ2-5, the V gene TRBV5-5. CDR3 length: 14 residues. CDR1 and CDR2 from the germline V gene are SGHKS and YYEKEE (reference sequence). CDR3 in amino acids: CASSLGHLQETQYF.

V usage is TRBV20-1 and J usage is TRBJ2-6. The CDR3 totals 15 residues. Germline CDR1 is DFQATT and CDR2 is SNEGSKA (reference sequence). This CDR3 reads CSARDRPSGANVLTF.